This T cell receptor beta chain was identified in a study of cytomegalovirus exposure and HLA in healthy donors. This clone appeared a few times. Its antigen remains unidentified. Findings of the study overall: Specific recognition of CMV antigens was confirmed in vitro for a few chains (all CMV-associated). Later analysis showed most CMV-associated TCR beta chains appearing HLA-restricted.

The primer mix had 60 Vbeta and 13 Jbeta primers. Using immunoSEQ multiplex PCR, the repertoire was profiled, and TCRdb retains in-frame clones only, with some absent. The sample has fewer than 120,000 clones, 76% seen once. The material sequenced was PBMCs. This clonotype was obtained from a man aged 25-40 years in good health and CMV-seropositive.

This CDR3 reads CASRRDSINTGELFF. CDR3 nucleotide sequence: TGCGCCAGCAGAAGGGACAGCATAAACACCGGGGAGCTGTTTTTT. The rearrangement joins TRBV5-1 to TRBJ2-2, with 7 bases matching TRBD1. The CDR3 runs 15 residues. V dropped 5 bases and J dropped 2; count of bases not matched to a gene: 6. Looked up from germline, CDR1 is SGHRS and CDR2 is YFSETQ.